This T cell receptor beta chain was found in a study of blood T cell repertoires in COVID-19. Study-level information: Samples taken during acute and convalescent COVID-19 were collected in the United States, Italy and Spain. T cells, B-cell-depleted T cells, or PBMCs supplied cDNA or gDNA.

The count of this clone is one. Profiling relied on immunoSEQ multiplex PCR, and the TCRdb table lists in-frame clones only, not all of them. The data show about 180,000 clones, 65% to 85% seen once. Germline V CDR1 and CDR2: SGHRS, YFSETQ. V was pared by 2 bases and J by 1 base, with 13 bases between. The CDR3 sequence is 16 residues long. Sequencing was done on a sample of peripheral blood. The genes are TRBV5-1 and TRBJ2-1, with a weak D call TRBD1 (5 bases). The source is a woman aged 55 to 70 with acute or convalescent COVID-19. In DNA, the CDR3 is TGCGCCAGCAGCTTAACAGGCCTAGGGTCCTACAATGAGCAGTTCTTC. Protein sequence: CASSLTGLGSYNEQFF.